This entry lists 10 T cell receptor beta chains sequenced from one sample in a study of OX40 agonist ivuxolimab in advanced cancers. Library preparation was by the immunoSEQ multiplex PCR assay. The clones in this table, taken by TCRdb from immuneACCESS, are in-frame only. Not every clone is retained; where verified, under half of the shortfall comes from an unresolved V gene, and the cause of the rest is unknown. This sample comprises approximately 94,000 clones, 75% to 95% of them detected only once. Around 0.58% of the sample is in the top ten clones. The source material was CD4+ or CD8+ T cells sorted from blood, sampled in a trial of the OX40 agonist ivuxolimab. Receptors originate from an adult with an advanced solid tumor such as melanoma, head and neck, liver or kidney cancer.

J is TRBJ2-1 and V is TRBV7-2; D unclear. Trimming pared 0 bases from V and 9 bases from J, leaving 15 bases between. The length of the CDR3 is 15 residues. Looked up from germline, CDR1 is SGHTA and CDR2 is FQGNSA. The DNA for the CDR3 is TGTGCCAGCAGCTTAGCACGAGATCTGGTTGGTGAGCAGTTCTTC. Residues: CASSLARDLVGEQFF.

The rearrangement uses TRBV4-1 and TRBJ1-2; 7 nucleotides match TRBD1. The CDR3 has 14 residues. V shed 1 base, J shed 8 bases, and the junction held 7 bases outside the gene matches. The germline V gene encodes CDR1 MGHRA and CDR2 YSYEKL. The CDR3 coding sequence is TGCGCCAGCAGCCAAGTGACAGACAGGGTAGGCTACACCTTC. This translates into CASSQVTDRVGYTF.

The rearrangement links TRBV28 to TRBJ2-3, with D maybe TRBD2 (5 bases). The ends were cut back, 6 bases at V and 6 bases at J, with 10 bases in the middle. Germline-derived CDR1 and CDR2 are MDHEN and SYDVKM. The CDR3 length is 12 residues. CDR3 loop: CASSRDGDTQYF. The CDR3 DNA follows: TGTGCCAGCAGCCGGGATGGTGATACGCAGTATTTT.

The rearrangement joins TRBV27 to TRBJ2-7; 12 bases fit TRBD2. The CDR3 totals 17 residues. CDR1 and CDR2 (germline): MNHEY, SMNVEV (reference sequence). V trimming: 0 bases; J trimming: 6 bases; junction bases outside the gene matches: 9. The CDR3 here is CASSLSLTTSGRGEQYF. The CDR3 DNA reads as TGTGCCAGCAGTTTATCCCTCACGACTAGCGGGAGAGGCGAGCAGTACTTC.

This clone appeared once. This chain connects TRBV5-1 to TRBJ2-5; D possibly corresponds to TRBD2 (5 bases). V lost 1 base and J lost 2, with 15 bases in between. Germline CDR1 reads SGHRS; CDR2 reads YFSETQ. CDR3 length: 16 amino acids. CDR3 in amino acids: CASSLRSGGGQETQYF. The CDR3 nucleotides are TGCGCCAGCAGCTTGAGGAGCGGAGGAGGACAAGAGACCCAGTACTTC.

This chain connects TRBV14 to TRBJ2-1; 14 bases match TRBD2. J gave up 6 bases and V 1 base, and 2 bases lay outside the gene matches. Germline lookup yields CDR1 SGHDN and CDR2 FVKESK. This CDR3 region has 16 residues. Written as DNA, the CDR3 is TGTGCCAGCAGCCAAGGGGGACTAGCGGGAGTCAATGAGCAGTTCTTC. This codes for CASSQGGLAGVNEQFF.

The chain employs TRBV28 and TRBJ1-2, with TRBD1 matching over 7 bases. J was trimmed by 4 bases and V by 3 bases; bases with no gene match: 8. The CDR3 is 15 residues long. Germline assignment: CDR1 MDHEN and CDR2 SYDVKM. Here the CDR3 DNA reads TGTGCCAGCAGTTTTCCAACAGGGGATCCCTATGGCTACACCTTC. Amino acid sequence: CASSFPTGDPYGYTF.

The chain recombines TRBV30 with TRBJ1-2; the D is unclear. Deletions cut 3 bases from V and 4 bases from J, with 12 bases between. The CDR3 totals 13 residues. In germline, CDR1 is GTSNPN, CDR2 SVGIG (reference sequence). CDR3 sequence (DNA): TGTGCCTGGAGCGACGGCCACGCCTATGGCTACACCTTC. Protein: CAWSDGHAYGYTF.

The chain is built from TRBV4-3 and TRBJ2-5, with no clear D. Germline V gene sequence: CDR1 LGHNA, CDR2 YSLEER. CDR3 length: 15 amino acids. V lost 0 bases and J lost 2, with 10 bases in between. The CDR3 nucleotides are TGCGCCAGCAGCCAAGATATTTCCTTTCAAGAGACCCAGTACTTC. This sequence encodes CASSQDISFQETQYF.

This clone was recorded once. The DNA of the CDR3 is TGTGCCAGCAGCTTCGGACTGAACACCGGGGAGCTGTTTTTT. Amino acid sequence: CASSFGLNTGELFF. The J gene is TRBJ2-2, the V gene TRBV2, with TRBD2 as a possible D gene (5 bases). The germline CDR1 and CDR2 sequences are SNHLY and FYNNEI. The CDR3 contains 14 residues. V was cut by 6 bases and J by 1 base, with 9 bases left in between.